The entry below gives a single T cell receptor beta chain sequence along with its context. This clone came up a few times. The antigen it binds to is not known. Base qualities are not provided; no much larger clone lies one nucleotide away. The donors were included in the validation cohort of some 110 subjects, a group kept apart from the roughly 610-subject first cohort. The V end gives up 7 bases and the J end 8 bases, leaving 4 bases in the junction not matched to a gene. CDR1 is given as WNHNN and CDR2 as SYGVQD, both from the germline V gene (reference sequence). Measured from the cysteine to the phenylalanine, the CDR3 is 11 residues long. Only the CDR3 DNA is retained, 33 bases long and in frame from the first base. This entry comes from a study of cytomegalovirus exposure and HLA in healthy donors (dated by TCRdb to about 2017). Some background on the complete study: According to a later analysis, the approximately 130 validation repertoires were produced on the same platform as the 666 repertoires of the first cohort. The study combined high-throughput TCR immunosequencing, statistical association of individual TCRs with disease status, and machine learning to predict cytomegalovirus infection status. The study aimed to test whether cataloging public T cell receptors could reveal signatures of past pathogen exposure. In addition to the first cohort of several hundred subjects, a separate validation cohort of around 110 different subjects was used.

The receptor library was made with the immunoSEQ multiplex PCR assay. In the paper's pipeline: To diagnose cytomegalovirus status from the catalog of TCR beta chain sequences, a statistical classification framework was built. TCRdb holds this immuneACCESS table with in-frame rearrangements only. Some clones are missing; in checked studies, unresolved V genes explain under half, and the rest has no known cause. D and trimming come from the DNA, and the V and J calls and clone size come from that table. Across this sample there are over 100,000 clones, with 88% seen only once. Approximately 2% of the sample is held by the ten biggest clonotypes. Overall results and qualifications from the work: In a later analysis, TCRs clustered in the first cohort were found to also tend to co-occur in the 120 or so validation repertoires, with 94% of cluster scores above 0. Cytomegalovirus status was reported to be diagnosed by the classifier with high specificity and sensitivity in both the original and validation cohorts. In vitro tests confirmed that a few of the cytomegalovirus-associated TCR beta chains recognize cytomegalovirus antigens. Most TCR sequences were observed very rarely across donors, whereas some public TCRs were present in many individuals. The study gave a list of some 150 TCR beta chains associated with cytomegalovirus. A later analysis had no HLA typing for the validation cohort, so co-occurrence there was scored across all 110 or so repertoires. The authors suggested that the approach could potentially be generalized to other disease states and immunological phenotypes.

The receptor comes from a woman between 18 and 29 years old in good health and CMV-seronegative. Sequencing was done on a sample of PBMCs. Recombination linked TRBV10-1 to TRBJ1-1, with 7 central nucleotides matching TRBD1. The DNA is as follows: TGCGCCAGCACCCTGGACAGGGAAGCTTTCTTT. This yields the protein CASTLDREAFF.